A single sample is the source of the 15 T cell receptor beta chains below, sequenced in a study of patients and donors after allogeneic stem cell transplantation. TCRdb used MiXCR to reprocess the RT-PCR reads, holding one entry per CDR3 protein. The data contain more than 850,000 distinct CDR3 sequences, about 20% of them seen just once; the ten biggest clones take up 5% to 6.5%. The material sequenced was blood, either unsorted or a sorted T cell fraction (not recorded which). These receptors were obtained from a human donor who was either an allogeneic HSCT recipient or a stem cell or donor lymphocyte infusion donor (not recorded which). It is not recorded whose cells these are; they may come from a transplant donor.

This clonotype was seen a handful of times. This rearrangement joins TRBV7-8 to TRBJ2-7; either TRBD1 or TRBD2 may fit D (5 bases each). CDR1 is SGHVS and CDR2 is FQNEAQ in the germline V gene. This CDR3 comprises 16 residues. V dropped 4 bases and J dropped 4 bases, with 20 bases sitting between them. In nucleotides, the CDR3 is TGTGCCAGCAGCTCACTCCGTGACAGACTATATTACGAGCAGTACTTC. Protein product: CASSSLRDRLYYEQYF.

This rearrangement joins TRBV5-5 to TRBJ2-7; D gene unclear. V lost 1 base to trimming and J lost 4 bases, with 12 bases between them. The germline V gene has CDR1 SGHKS and CDR2 YYEKEE (reference sequence). The CDR3 loop spans 14 amino acids. CDR3 nucleotides: TGTGCCAGCAGCTTGACTACCCTATCGTACGAGCAGTACTTC. Encoded protein: CASSLTTLSYEQYF.

The chain links TRBV29-1 to TRBJ1-2, with D possibly matching TRBD1 (5 bases). This CDR3 is 14 amino acids long. Germline CDR1 reads SQVTM; CDR2 reads ANQGSEA. V shed 1 base and J shed 4 bases, with 13 bases lying between them. CDR3 nucleotide sequence: TGCAGCGTTGAAGTGACGGGGCTGTTCTATGGCTACACCTTC. Protein: CSVEVTGLFYGYTF.

The V and J genes are TRBV29-1 and TRBJ2-7; a possible D gene is TRBD2 (7 bases). CDR1 and CDR2 (germline): SQVTM, ANQGSEA. V was shortened by 5 bases and J by 3 bases, with 20 bases between the two germline ends. This CDR3 region has 15 residues. The CDR3: CSVIGGGGVIYEQYF. The CDR3 coding sequence is TGCAGCGTTATCGGGGGAGGGGGAGTAATCTACGAGCAGTACTTC.

There are many counts of this clonotype. The chain uses TRBV12-3 or TRBV12-4 and TRBJ1-1; D unclear. Between the trimmed V and J ends, which lost 2 bases and 1 base, there was a span of 14 bases. CDR3 length: 16 amino acids. CDR3 residues: CASSLLRGTQNTEAFF. CDR3 nucleotide sequence: TGTGCCAGCAGTTTACTCCGGGGAACCCAGAACACTGAAGCTTTCTTT.

The rearrangement uses TRBV5-6 and TRBJ1-5; no clear D gene. V gave up 5 bases and J gave up 0 bases, with 18 bases separating them. Germline CDR1 SGHDT, CDR2 YYEEEE. The CDR3 spans 17 residues. DNA of the CDR3: TGTGCCAGCAGACTTAAAGTTGGACCTTATAGCAATCAGCCCCAGCATTTT. The encoded protein is CASRLKVGPYSNQPQHF.

This clonotype was observed a handful of times. The rearrangement joins TRBV9 to TRBJ2-1; D uncertain. The germline V gene encodes CDR1 SGDLS and CDR2 YYNGEE. The length of the CDR3 is 12 residues. V lost 3 bases and J lost 8, with 9 bases in between. CDR3 sequence reads: CASSAEYHEQFF. For the CDR3, the DNA is TGTGCCAGCAGCGCCGAGTACCATGAGCAGTTCTTC.

This clonotype was observed a few times. As DNA, the CDR3 is TGTGCCAGCAGCTCCCAGGGGGTTATTTATGGCTACACCTTC. This gives the protein CASSSQGVIYGYTF. The chain couples TRBV11-2 to TRBJ1-2; the match to TRBD1 covers 7 bases. Trimming took 4 bases from V and 5 from J; bases not matched to a gene: 7. Germline loops: CDR1 SGHAT, CDR2 FQNNGV. The CDR3 has 14 residues. Full variable domain (outside the CDR3, taken from reference TRBV11-2 and TRBJ1-2): EAGVAQSPRYKIIEKRQSVAFWCNPISGHATLYWYQQILGQGPKLLIQFQNNGVVDDSQLPKDRFSAERLKGVDSTLKIQPAKLEDSAVYLCASSSQGVIYGYTFGSGTRLTVV.

This sequence joins TRBV6-2 or TRBV6-3 and TRBJ2-1, with D possibly being TRBD1 or TRBD2 (5 bases each). Germline CDR1 is MNHEY and CDR2 is SVGEGT. This CDR3 has 15 residues. Between the trimmed V and J ends, which lost 5 bases and 4 bases, there was a span of 15 bases. CDR3 nucleotides: TGTGCCAGCAGTGAACCGGGACGAAATTACAATGAGCAGTTCTTC. Amino acids: CASSEPGRNYNEQFF.

J is TRBJ1-4 and V is TRBV6-1; 7 bases are shared with TRBD1. CDR3 size: 15 residues. The germline gives CDR1 MNHNS, CDR2 SASEGT. Unmatched junction bases numbered 10, after V lost 7 bases and J lost 5 bases. CDR3 in DNA: TGTGCCAGCACCTCCGTTGAGACAGGGAATGAAAAACTGTTTTTT. It encodes CASTSVETGNEKLFF.

In this sample, this clonotype turned up a few times. V gene TRBV20-1 combines with J gene TRBJ1-5; a weak D match, TRBD1 (5 bases). V lost 5 bases to trimming and J lost 4 bases, with 21 bases between them. Germline V CDR1 and CDR2: DFQATT, SNEGSKA (reference sequence). This CDR3 contains 16 residues. The CDR3 bases are TGCAGTGCTGGTTCATCTCAGGGCCCCCCTAATCAGCCCCAGCATTTT. Its translation: CSAGSSQGPPNQPQHF.

This sequence joins TRBV25-1 and TRBJ1-4, with D hard to call. Per germline, CDR1 MGHDK and CDR2 SYGVNS. The CDR3 loop spans 13 amino acids. Deletions cut 2 bases from V and 9 bases from J, with 10 bases between. This CDR3 reads CASSETYGQKLFF. The CDR3, as DNA: TGTGCCAGCAGTGAAACATACGGACAAAAACTGTTTTTT.

This clonotype was recorded at least ten times. The chain recombines TRBV4-3 with TRBJ2-2, with a weak D call TRBD2 (6 bases). Germline V lookup: CDR1 LGHNA, CDR2 YSLEER. Trimming took 0 bases from V and 5 from J, leaving 7 bases between them. This CDR3 is 14 amino acids long. CDR3 nucleotides: TGCGCCAGCAGCCAAGAACGGGGGACCGGGGAGCTGTTTTTT. It encodes CASSQERGTGELFF.

This clonotype came up a few times. V is TRBV21-1 and J is TRBJ1-6; the D call in the table, TRBD1, was not verified against the DNA. TRBV21-1 is a recognized pseudogene. This CDR3 region has 15 residues. The CDR3 DNA reads TGTGCCAGCAGCAGGACAGGGGGCGCGGTTTCACCCCTCCACTTT. This codes for CASSRTGGAVSPLHF.

The sample holds a few counts of this clonotype. The CDR3 here is CASSLLGQVQETQYF. DNA of the CDR3: TGCGCCAGCAGCTTGTTGGGACAGGTCCAAGAGACCCAGTACTTC. This chain uses TRBV5-1 with TRBJ2-5; 8 positions match TRBD1. The V segment lost 1 base and the J segment 1 base; nucleotides outside the gene matches: 3. This CDR3 has 15 amino acids. Per the germline V gene, CDR1 is SGHRS and CDR2 is YFSETQ.